The 29 T cell receptor beta chains below were found in one sample sequenced in a study of CXCR3-negative and CXCR3-positive naive CD8 T cells. UMI-labeled 5' RACE TRB cDNA libraries were prepared from the cells. From its re-call of the 5' RACE reads, TCRdb lists each CDR3 protein once, without DNA. The listing contains a few thousand distinct CDR3 sequences. Sequencing was performed on naive CXCR3- CD8+ T cells from blood. The subset was: CD45RO-CCR7+CD27+CD95- naive CD8+ T cells lacking CXCR3 (TNR3-). The source is a human donor in good health. Some clones in this sample may be carry-over from other donors' samples.

The rearrangement joins TRBV4-1 to TRBJ1-5. The germline gives CDR1 MGHRA, CDR2 YSYEKL. This CDR3 contains 12 residues. Here the CDR3 reads CASSQPYQPQHF.

Measured by frequency, this clonotype is medium-sized. V is TRBV29-1 and J is TRBJ1-4; TCRdb's D call of TRBD1 is untestable without DNA. Germline V lookup: CDR1 SQVTM, CDR2 ANQGSEA. The CDR3 runs 13 residues. The CDR3 sequence is CSVGGQGHEKLFF. The whole variable domain, remainder taken from reference TRBV29-1 and TRBJ1-4, is SAVISQKPSRDICQRGTSLTIQCQVDSQVTMMFWYRQQPGQSLTLIATANQGSEATYESGFVIDKFPISRPNLTFSTLTVSNMSPEDSSIYLCSVGGQGHEKLFFGSGTQLSVL.

This clonotype is called medium-sized based on its frequency. The chain carries TRBV4-3 and TRBJ1-5. The CDR3 loop spans 13 amino acids. Germline CDR1 LGHNA, CDR2 YSLEER. The CDR3 is CASSQLVDQPQHF.

The CDR3 protein is CASSLDHSYEQYF. The J gene is TRBJ2-7, the V gene TRBV5-6. Per germline, CDR1 SGHDT and CDR2 YYEEEE. The CDR3 totals 13 residues. Full variable domain (missing parts from reference TRBV5-6 and TRBJ2-7): DAGVTQSPTHLIKTRGQQVTLRCSPKSGHDTVSWYQQALGQGPQFIFQYYEEEERQRGNFPDRFSGHQFPNYSSELNVNALLLGDSALYLCASSLDHSYEQYFGPGTRLTVT.

This rearrangement joins TRBV29-1 to TRBJ2-5; the TRBD1 assignment by TCRdb is unverifiable without DNA. The CDR3 runs 12 residues. Germline CDR1 reads SQVTM; CDR2 reads ANQGSEA. CDR3 in amino acids: CSVRQAQETQYF.

This clonotype is identified as medium-sized from frequency. The chain has TRBV20-1 and TRBJ2-7; absent DNA, TCRdb's TRBD1 call cannot be checked. This CDR3 is 14 amino acids long. Germline V gene lookup returns CDR1 DFQATT and CDR2 SNEGSKA (reference sequence). Here the CDR3 reads CSAEHREDSYEQYF.

This chain uses TRBV5-6 with TRBJ2-2. CDR3 length equals 13 residues. Germline loops: CDR1 SGHDT, CDR2 YYEEEE. The CDR3: CASSWDLTGELFF.

Judged by frequency, this clonotype is medium-sized. The chain recombines TRBV4-1 with TRBJ1-3. The CDR3 is made up of 16 amino acids. Germline CDR1 and CDR2: MGHRA and YSYEKL. CDR3 protein: CASSQGAGISGNTIYF.

This clonotype ranks as medium-sized (0.01 to 0.1%) in terms of frequency. The CDR3 loop is CASSLSLGDTEAFF. The V call is TRBV7-9, the J call TRBJ1-1; TCRdb reports TRBD1, a call that lacks DNA to check it against. This CDR3 has 14 amino acids. Germline-derived CDR1 and CDR2 are SEHNR and FQNEAQ (reference sequence).

By frequency, this clonotype registers medium-sized. The V call is TRBV29-1, the J call TRBJ2-3; the D call from TCRdb, TRBD1, cannot be confirmed without DNA. CDR1 is SQVTM, CDR2 ANQGSEA, per germline. The CDR3 covers 13 residues. The CDR3 here is CSVEADRADTQYF.

Considering frequency, this clonotype is medium-sized. CDR3 residues: CSVDGESGNTIYF. The V call is TRBV29-1, the J call TRBJ1-3. This CDR3 is 13 amino acids long. The germline CDR1 and CDR2 sequences are SQVTM and ANQGSEA.

This clonotype is deemed medium-sized by its frequency. This chain connects TRBV4-2 to TRBJ1-1; TCRdb's D call, TRBD1, is unchecked because there is no DNA. CDR1 is LGHNA and CDR2 is YNFKEQ in the germline V gene. CDR3 length: 16 residues. The CDR3 loop reads CASTRGGSGENTEAFF.

This clonotype is identified as medium-sized from frequency. The chain recombines TRBV20-1 with TRBJ2-5; no DNA is available, so the TRBD1 call from TCRdb remains unchecked. This CDR3 contains 14 residues. Germline values: CDR1 DFQATT, CDR2 SNEGSKA (reference sequence). CDR3: CSARDMRGDETQYF.

By frequency, this clonotype registers medium-sized. The genes are TRBV3-1 and TRBJ2-1; TCRdb indicates TRBD1, and absent DNA this call remains unverified. Germline loops: CDR1 LGHDT, CDR2 YNNKEL (reference sequence). The CDR3 spans 16 residues. CDR3 region: CASSQVAGGADNEQFF.

This clonotype registers medium-sized by frequency. The rearrangement uses TRBV29-1 and TRBJ1-1. Germline V CDR1 and CDR2: SQVTM, ANQGSEA. CDR3 size: 11 residues. The CDR3 is CSVGSATEAFF.

Its frequency marks this clonotype as medium-sized. The chain joins TRBV6-6 to TRBJ2-1; there is no DNA to check the TCRdb D call of TRBD2. This CDR3 spans 22 amino acids. Looked up from germline, CDR1 is MNHNY and CDR2 is SVGAGI (reference sequence). The chain's CDR3 is CASSYMWGGLAGPGGTYNEQFF.

This clonotype shows up as medium-sized by frequency. CDR3 amino acids: CASSFGLAGDTSYNEQFF. V usage is TRBV5-1 and J usage is TRBJ2-1; checking the TCRdb D call of TRBD2 is not possible without DNA. The CDR3 length is 18 residues. The germline CDR1 and CDR2 sequences are SGHRS and YFSETQ.

This sequence joins TRBV18 and TRBJ2-7; absent DNA, TCRdb's TRBD1 call cannot be checked. The CDR3 extends over 15 amino acids. Germline V CDR1 and CDR2: KGHSH, LQKENI. CDR3: CASSPRDGTPYEQYF.

Frequency places this clonotype as large. This chain links TRBV30 with TRBJ2-3; TCRdb proposes TRBD1, but this gene call is untestable without DNA. Germline CDR1 is GTSNPN and CDR2 is SVGIG (reference sequence). The CDR3 length is 11 residues. The CDR3: CASGTDGTQYF.

V is TRBV7-2 and J is TRBJ2-3; lacking DNA, the TRBD2 call made by TCRdb goes unchecked. Per the germline V gene, CDR1 is SGHTA and CDR2 is FQGNSA. The CDR3 loop spans 13 amino acids. The CDR3 region is CASSEGVTDTQYF.

The V call is TRBV4-1, the J call TRBJ2-5; checking the TCRdb D call of TRBD2 is not possible without DNA. The CDR3 has 15 residues. Germline assignment: CDR1 MGHRA and CDR2 YSYEKL. CDR3 amino acids: CASSVELAVGGTQYF.

In terms of frequency, this clonotype is medium-sized. The chain joins TRBV5-1 to TRBJ2-7; the D gene TCRdb calls, TRBD1, cannot be checked with no DNA. The germline CDR1 and CDR2 sequences are SGHRS and YFSETQ. There are 16 residues in the CDR3. CDR3 sequence: CASSEDRDSWAYEQYF. Full variable domain (outside the CDR3, taken from reference TRBV5-1 and TRBJ2-7): KAGVTQTPRYLIKTRGQQVTLSCSPISGHRSVSWYQQTPGQGLQFLFEYFSETQRNKGNFPGRFSGRQFSNSRSEMNVSTLELGDSALYLCASSEDRDSWAYEQYFGPGTRLTVT.

The chain carries TRBV2 and TRBJ2-5; the D call of TRBD2 rests on TCRdb alone, since no DNA is present to check it. This CDR3 comprises 16 residues. CDR1 is SNHLY, CDR2 FYNNEI, per germline. The CDR3 loop reads CASSDTRDFGMETQYF.

Frequency places this clonotype as medium-sized. The chain links TRBV29-1 to TRBJ2-1; the D gene TCRdb calls, TRBD1, cannot be checked with no DNA. The V gene's germline CDR1 is SQVTM and CDR2 ANQGSEA. This CDR3 region has 13 residues. CDR3 sequence: CSVLTVGLHEQFF.

This clonotype is deemed medium-sized (0.01 to 0.1%) by its frequency. The V gene is TRBV7-9, the J gene TRBJ2-2. This CDR3 is 15 amino acids long. CDR1 and CDR2 (germline): SEHNR, FQNEAQ (reference sequence). The CDR3 reads CASSLTIAAGGELFF.

By frequency, this clonotype is medium-sized. J is TRBJ1-1 and V is TRBV6-5; the TCRdb call, TRBD1, lacks DNA for checking. Germline V lookup: CDR1 MNHEY, CDR2 SVGAGI. The CDR3 loop spans 12 amino acids. CDR3 residues: CASSYGGTEAFF.

By frequency, this clonotype registers medium-sized. The V and J genes are TRBV20-1 and TRBJ2-3; TCRdb names TRBD2, which stays unverified in the absence of DNA. The CDR3 contains 19 residues. The germline CDR1 and CDR2 sequences are DFQATT and SNEGSKA (reference sequence). The CDR3 reads CSARAPWREGRRNTDTQYF.

This clonotype is classed as medium-sized by frequency. The chain employs TRBV29-1 and TRBJ2-5; TCRdb's D call of TRBD1 is untestable without DNA. Per germline, CDR1 SQVTM and CDR2 ANQGSEA. The CDR3 runs to 21 residues. The chain's CDR3 is CSVEAAGGATPSSAPQETQYF.

This clonotype is medium-sized by frequency. The chain employs TRBV9 and TRBJ2-1. Germline values: CDR1 SGDLS, CDR2 YYNGEE. The CDR3 extends over 14 amino acids. This CDR3 is CASSDGPNRNEQFF.